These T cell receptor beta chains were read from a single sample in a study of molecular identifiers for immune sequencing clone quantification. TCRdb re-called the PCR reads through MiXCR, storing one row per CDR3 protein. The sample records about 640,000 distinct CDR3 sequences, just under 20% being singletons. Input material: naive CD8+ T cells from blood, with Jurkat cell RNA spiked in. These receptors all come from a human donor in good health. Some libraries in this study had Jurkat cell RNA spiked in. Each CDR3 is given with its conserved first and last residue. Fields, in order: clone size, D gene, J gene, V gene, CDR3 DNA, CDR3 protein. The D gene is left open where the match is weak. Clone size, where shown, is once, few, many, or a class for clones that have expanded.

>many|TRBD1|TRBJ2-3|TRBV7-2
TGTGCCAGCAGCTCCCGACAGGGCCATAGCACAGATACGCAGTATTTT
CASSSRQGHSTDTQYF
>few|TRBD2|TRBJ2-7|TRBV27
TGTGCCAGCAGCCCAGGGAGGGCGGGAATCAACGAGCAGTACTTC
CASSPGRAGINEQYF
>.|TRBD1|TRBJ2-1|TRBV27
TGTGCCAGCAGGTTACTAGGGGACAGGGGTCCCAATGAGCAGTTCTTC
CASRLLGDRGPNEQFF
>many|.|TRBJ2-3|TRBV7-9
TGTGCCAGCAGCTTAAAGCGGACCCCTTTGGATACGCAGTATTTT
CASSLKRTPLDTQYF
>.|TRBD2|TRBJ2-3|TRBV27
TGTGCCAGCAGTTATAGCGGGAGGGCAGGGGATACGCAGTATTTT
CASSYSGRAGDTQYF
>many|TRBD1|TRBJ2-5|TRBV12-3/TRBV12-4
TGTGCCAGCAGTTCTGGGACAGGCCGAGAGACCCAGTACTTC
CASSSGTGRETQYF
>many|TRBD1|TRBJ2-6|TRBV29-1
TGCAGCGTAAAACAGGGGCGAAACTCTGGGGCCAACGTCCTGACTTTC
CSVKQGRNSGANVLTF
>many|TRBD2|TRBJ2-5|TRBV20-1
TGCAGTGCTAGAGAGATCCGGACTAGCGGTACTCTTCAGATAGTCCATCAAGAGACCCAGTACTTC
CSAREIRTSGTLQIVHQETQYF
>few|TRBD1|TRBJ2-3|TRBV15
TGTGCCACCAGCAGAGGGTGGGCGACAGGGGTAACAGATACGCAGTATTTT
CATSRGWATGVTDTQYF
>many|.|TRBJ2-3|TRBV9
TGTGCCAGCAGCCGATATATGGGGGACACAGATACGCAGTATTTT
CASSRYMGDTDTQYF
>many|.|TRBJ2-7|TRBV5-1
TGCGCCAGCAGCTTGAGAGGGACCTCCTACGAGCAGTACTTC
CASSLRGTSYEQYF
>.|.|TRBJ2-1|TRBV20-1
TGCAGTGCTAGGAGAACAGGGAGCTCCTACAATGAGCAGTTCTTC
CSARRTGSSYNEQFF
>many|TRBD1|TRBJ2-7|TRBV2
TGTGCCAGCAGGGAGGGACAGGCTAACTACGAGCAGTACTTC
CASREGQANYEQYF
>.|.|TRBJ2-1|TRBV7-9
TGTGCCAGCAGCTTAGCGGGGCAGGGCAATGAGCAGTTCTTC
CASSLAGQGNEQFF
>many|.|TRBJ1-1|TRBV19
TGTGCCAGTAGTTCACTCGGGGGATACACTGAAGCTTTCTTT
CASSSLGGYTEAFF
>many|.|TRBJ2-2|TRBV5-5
TGTGCCAGCAGCTTTTCACGGGGGAACACCGGGGAGCTGTTTTTT
CASSFSRGNTGELFF
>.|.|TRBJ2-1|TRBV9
TGTGCCAGCAGCGTAGGAGGGCTGAACTCCTACAATGAGCAGTTCTTC
CASSVGGLNSYNEQFF
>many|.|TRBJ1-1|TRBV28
TGTGCCAGCAGTTTTCGCGGGGCGATCAACACTGAAGCTTTCTTT
CASSFRGAINTEAFF